This TCR beta chain was identified in a study of control samples from healthy donors and cancer patients. The repertoire was sequenced with immunoSEQ multiplex PCR; TCRdb's copy has only in-frame clones and lacks some. The sample holds 90,000 to 100,000 clones, approximately 90% seen once. Germline lookup yields CDR1 SGHAT and CDR2 FQNNGV. The CDR3 length is 14 residues. The V end was cut by 3 bases, the J end by 0 bases, with 8 bases between. The TCR comes from a woman aged 18-29 years in good health. This chain links TRBV11-2 with TRBJ1-2; a possible D gene is TRBD1 (5 bases). Sequenced input: blood. The DNA for the CDR3 is TGTGCCAGCAGCTTGGGGGGGGCTAACTATGGCTACACCTTC. This sequence encodes CASSLGGANYGYTF. Combining the CDR3 with reference TRBV11-2 and TRBJ1-2 gives the whole variable domain EAGVAQSPRYKIIEKRQSVAFWCNPISGHATLYWYQQILGQGPKLLIQFQNNGVVDDSQLPKDRFSAERLKGVDSTLKIQPAKLEDSAVYLCASSLGGANYGYTFGSGTRLTVV.